This T cell receptor beta chain originates from a study of T cells in Graves' hyperthyroidism and ophthalmopathy. Study-wide results and limits: The model anticipated ophthalmopathy a median about 7 months pre-onset. Ophthalmopathy was separated from stable hyperthyroidism by a 13 V-J model. Within blood appeared most thyroid clonotypes that had expanded above 0.001.

Amplification targeted TCR beta CDR3 regions from RNA transcripts. First-round RT-PCR with HTBI primers amplified the TCR CDR3 region. Each CDR3 protein is one row after TCRdb ran MiXCR on the multiplex PCR reads. Among hundreds of thousands of distinct CDR3 sequences listed, more than 14% were seen once. Germline lookup yields CDR1 MNHEY and CDR2 SMNVEV (reference sequence). The CDR3 contains 14 residues. Trimming removed 5 bases at V and 1 base at J, with 6 bases between. Comments on this clonotype: The antigen is unknown.

This sequence joins TRBV27 and TRBJ2-6; D uncertain. Sequencing used blood. The sequence was obtained from a woman between 50 and 59 years old with Graves' ophthalmopathy. The chain's CDR3 is CASSPVSGANVLTF. CDR3 in DNA: TGTGCCAGCAGTCCCGTATCTGGGGCCAACGTCCTGACTTTC.